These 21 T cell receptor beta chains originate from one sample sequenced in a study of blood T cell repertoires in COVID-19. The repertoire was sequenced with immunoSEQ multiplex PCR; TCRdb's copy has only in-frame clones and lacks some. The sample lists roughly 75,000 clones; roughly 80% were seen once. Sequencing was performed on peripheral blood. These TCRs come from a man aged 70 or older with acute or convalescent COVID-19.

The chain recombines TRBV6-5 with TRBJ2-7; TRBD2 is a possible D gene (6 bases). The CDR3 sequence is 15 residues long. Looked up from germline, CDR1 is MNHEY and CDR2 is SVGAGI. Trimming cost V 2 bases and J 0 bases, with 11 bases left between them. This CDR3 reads CASSYDGGSSYEQYF. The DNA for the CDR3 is TGTGCCAGCAGTTACGATGGGGGGAGCTCCTACGAGCAGTACTTC.

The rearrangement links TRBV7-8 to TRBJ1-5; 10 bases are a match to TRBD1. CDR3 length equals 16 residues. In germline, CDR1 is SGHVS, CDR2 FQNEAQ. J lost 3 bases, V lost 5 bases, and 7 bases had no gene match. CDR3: CASSPGTGANNQPQHF. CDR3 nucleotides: TGTGCCAGCAGCCCGGGGACAGGGGCGAACAATCAGCCCCAGCATTTT.

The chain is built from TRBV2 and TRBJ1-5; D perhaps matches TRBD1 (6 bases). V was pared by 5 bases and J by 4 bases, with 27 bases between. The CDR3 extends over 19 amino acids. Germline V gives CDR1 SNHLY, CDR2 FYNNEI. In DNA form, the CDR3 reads TGTGCCAGCAGTTGTTCCGGGACCGGGGGCGGGGGGGGGAATCAGCCCCAGCATTTT. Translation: CASSCSGTGGGGGNQPQHF. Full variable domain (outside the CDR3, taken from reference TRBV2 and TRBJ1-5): EPEVTQTPSHQVTQMGQEVILRCVPISNHLYFYWYRQILGQKVEFLVSFYNNEISEKSEIFDDQFSVERPDGSNFTLKIRSTKLEDSAMYFCASSCSGTGGGGGNQPQHFGDGTRLSIL.

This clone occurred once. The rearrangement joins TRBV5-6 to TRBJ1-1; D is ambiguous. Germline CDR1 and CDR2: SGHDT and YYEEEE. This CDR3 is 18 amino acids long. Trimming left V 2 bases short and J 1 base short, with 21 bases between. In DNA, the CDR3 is TGTGCCAGCAGCTTATTCGCAGACACCAGTAAGACGAACACTGAAGCTTTCTTT. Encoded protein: CASSLFADTSKTNTEAFF.

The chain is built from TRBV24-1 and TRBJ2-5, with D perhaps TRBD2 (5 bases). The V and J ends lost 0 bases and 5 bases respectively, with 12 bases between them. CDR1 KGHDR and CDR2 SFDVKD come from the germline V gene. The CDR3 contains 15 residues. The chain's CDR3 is CATSDLARGMETQYF. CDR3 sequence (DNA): TGTGCCACCAGTGATTTGGCGAGAGGGATGGAGACCCAGTACTTC.

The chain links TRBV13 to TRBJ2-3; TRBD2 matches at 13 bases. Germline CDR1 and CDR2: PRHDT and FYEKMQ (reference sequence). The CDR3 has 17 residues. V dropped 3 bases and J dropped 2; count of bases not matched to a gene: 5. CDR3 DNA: TGTGCCAGCAGCTTCGTGGGACTAGCGGGACACACAGATACGCAGTATTTT. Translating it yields CASSFVGLAGHTDTQYF.

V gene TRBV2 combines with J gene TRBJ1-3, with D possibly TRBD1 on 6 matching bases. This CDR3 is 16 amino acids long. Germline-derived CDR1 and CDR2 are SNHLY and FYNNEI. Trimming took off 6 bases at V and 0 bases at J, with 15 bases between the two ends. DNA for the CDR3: TGTGCCAGCAGCTACAGGGCCTCCGACTCTGGAAACACCATATATTTT. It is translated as CASSYRASDSGNTIYF.

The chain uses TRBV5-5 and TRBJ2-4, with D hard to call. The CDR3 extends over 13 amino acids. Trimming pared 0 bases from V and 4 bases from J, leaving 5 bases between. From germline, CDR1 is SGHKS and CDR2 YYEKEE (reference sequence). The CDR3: CASSLGQKNIQYF. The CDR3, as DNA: TGTGCCAGCAGCTTGGGCCAGAAAAACATTCAGTACTTC.

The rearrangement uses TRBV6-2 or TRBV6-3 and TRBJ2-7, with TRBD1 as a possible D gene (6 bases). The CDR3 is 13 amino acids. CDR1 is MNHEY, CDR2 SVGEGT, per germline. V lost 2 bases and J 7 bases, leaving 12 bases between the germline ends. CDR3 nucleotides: TGTGCCAGCAGTTACATCAGGGGTGAGGAGCAGTACTTC. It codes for CASSYIRGEEQYF.

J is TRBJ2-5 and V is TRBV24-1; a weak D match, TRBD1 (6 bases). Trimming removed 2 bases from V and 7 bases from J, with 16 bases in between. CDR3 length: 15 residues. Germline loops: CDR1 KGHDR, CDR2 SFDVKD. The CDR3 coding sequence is TGTGCCACCAGTGATTCAGCAAAAGGACAGCCGACCCAGTACTTC. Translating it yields CATSDSAKGQPTQYF.

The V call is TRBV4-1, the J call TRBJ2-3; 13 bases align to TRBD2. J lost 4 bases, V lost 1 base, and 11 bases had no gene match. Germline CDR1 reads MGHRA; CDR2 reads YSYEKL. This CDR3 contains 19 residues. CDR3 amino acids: CASSQGSRTSGSKADTQYF. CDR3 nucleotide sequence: TGCGCCAGCAGCCAAGGCTCGCGGACTAGCGGGAGCAAAGCAGATACGCAGTATTTT.

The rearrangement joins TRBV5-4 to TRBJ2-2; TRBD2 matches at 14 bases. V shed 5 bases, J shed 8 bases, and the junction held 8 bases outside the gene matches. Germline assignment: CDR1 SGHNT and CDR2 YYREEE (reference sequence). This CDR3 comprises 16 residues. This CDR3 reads CASSPGTSGSPGELFF. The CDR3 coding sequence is TGTGCCAGCAGTCCTGGGACTAGCGGGAGCCCTGGGGAGCTGTTTTTT.

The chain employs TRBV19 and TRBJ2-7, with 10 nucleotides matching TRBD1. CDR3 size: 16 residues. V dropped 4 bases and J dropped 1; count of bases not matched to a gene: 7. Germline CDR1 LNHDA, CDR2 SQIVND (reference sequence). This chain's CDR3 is CASSRTGTGVSYEQYF. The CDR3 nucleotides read TGTGCCAGTAGTAGGACCGGGACAGGGGTGTCCTACGAGCAGTACTTC.

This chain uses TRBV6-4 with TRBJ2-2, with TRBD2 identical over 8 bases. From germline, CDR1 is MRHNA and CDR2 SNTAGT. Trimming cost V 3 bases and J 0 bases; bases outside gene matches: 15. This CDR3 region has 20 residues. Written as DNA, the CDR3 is TGTGCCAGCAGTGAGCGCACCAGTGAGGCTAGCGGGCCGAACACCGGGGAGCTGTTTTTT. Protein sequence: CASSERTSEASGPNTGELFF.

CDR3 coding DNA: TGTGCCAGCAGTGCTACCGGGAGCGCGGGCCACGAGCAGTACTTC. As protein: CASSATGSAGHEQYF. The chain recombines TRBV27 with TRBJ2-7; maybe TRBD2 (6 bases). The germline V gene has CDR1 MNHEY and CDR2 SMNVEV (reference sequence). The CDR3 is made up of 15 amino acids. V dropped 5 bases and J dropped 5 bases, with 19 bases sitting between them.

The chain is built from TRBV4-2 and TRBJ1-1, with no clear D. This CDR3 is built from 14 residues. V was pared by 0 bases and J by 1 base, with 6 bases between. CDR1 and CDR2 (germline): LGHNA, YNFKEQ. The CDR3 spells CASSQETANTEAFF. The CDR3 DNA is TGTGCCAGCAGCCAAGAAACAGCGAACACTGAAGCTTTCTTT.

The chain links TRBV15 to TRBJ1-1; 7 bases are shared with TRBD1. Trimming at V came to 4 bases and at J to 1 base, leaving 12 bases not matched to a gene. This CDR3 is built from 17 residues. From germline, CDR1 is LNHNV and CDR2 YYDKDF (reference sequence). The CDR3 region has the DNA TGTGCCACCAGCAACCGGGACAGTTTTACATCGAACACTGAAGCTTTCTTT. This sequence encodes CATSNRDSFTSNTEAFF.

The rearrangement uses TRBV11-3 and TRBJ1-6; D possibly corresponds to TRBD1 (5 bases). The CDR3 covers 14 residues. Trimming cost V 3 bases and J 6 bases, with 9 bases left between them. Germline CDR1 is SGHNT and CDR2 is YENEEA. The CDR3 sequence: CASSFGGPNSPLHF. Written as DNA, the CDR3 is TGTGCCAGCAGCTTCGGGGGTCCTAATTCACCCCTCCACTTT.

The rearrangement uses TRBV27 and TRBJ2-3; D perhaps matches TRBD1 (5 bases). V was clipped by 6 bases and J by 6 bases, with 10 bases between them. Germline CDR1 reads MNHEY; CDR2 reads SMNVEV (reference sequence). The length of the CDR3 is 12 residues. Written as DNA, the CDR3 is TGTGCCAGCAGAGAAGGGGCGGATACGCAGTATTTT. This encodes CASREGADTQYF.

The CDR3 reads CASSQILDSGNTIYF. The CDR3 region has the DNA TGCGCCAGCAGCCAAATCCTAGACTCTGGAAACACCATATATTTT. The V call is TRBV4-3, the J call TRBJ1-3; D gene unclear. The V end was cut by 2 bases, the J end by 0 bases, with 8 bases between. Germline V gives CDR1 LGHNA, CDR2 YSLEER. There are 15 residues in the CDR3.

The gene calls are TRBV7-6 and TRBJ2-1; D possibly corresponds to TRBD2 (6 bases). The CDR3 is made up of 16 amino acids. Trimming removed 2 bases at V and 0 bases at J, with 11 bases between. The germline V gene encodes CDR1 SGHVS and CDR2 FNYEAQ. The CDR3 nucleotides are TGTGCCAGCAGCTTAAGGGCGGGGAGCTCCTACAATGAGCAGTTCTTC. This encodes CASSLRAGSSYNEQFF.